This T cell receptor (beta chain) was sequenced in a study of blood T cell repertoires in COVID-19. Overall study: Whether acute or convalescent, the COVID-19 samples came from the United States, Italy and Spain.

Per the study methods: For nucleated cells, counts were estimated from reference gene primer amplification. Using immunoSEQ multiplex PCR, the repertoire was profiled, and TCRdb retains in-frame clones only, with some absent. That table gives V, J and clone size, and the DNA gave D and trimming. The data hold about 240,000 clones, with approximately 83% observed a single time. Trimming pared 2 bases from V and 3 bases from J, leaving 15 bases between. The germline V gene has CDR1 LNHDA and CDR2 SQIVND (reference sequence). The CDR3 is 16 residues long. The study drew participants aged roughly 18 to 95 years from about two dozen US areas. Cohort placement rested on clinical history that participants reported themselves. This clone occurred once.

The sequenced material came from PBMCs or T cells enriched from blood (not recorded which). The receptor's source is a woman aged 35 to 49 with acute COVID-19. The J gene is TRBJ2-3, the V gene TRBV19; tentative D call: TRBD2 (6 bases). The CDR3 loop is CASSIFQGGRTDTQYF. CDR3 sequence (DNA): TGTGCCAGTAGTATATTCCAGGGAGGAAGGACAGATACGCAGTATTTT.